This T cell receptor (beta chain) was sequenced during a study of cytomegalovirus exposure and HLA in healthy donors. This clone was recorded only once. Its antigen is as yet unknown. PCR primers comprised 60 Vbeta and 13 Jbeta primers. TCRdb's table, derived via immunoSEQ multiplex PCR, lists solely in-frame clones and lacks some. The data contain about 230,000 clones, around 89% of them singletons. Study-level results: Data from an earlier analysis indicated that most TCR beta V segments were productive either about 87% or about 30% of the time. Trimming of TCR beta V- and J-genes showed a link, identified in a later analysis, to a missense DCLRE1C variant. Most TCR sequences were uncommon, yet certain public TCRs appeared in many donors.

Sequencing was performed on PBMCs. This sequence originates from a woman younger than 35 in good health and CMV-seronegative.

The CDR3 DNA is TGTGCCAGCAGCTACCCCCTGGACAGTTATGGCTACACCTTC. Translated, it gives CASSYPLDSYGYTF. The chain is built from TRBV7-2 and TRBJ1-2; a possible D gene is TRBD1 (6 bases). This CDR3 has 14 residues. Germline V gene sequence: CDR1 SGHTA, CDR2 FQGNSA. V shed 4 bases and J shed 5 bases, with 14 bases lying between them.